A selection of T cell receptor beta chains follows, all from one sample in a study of blood T cell repertoires in COVID-19. The table came from immunoSEQ multiplex PCR; TCRdb's copy has only in-frame clones and leaves some out. The repertoire holds some 190,000 clones, with 88% as singletons. The sample comprised peripheral blood. These receptors all stem from a woman aged 40 to 49 who had recovered from COVID-19. CDR3s include the opening cysteine and the closing phenylalanine or tryptophan. A D gene is named only where the DNA matches it firmly. The listing skips clone size in some rows; elsewhere it reads once, few, many or a size class.

D gene,V gene,clone size,J gene,CDR3 length,CDR3 DNA,CDR3 protein
TRBD2,TRBV9,NA,TRBJ2-6,19,TGTGCCAGCAGCGTCGGGACTAGCGGGAGGGCGTTGGGGGCCAACGTCCTGACTTTC,CASSVGTSGRALGANVLTF
TRBD1,TRBV19,NA,TRBJ1-1,15,TGTGCCAGTAGTATCGCGACAGGGTGGGGGACTGAAGCTTTCTTT,CASSIATGWGTEAFF
NA,TRBV6-1,NA,TRBJ1-1,14,TGTGCCAGCAGTGAAAGGTCGGGGAACACTGAAGCTTTCTTT,CASSERSGNTEAFF
TRBD2,TRBV5-4,NA,TRBJ2-3,15,TGTGCCAGCAGCAAGGAGACTAGCGGGAAGGGTACGCAGTATTTT,CASSKETSGKGTQYF
TRBD2,TRBV30,NA,TRBJ2-2,15,TGTGCCTGGACCGCCGGGACTAGCGGGACCGGGGAGCTGTTTTTT,CAWTAGTSGTGELFF
NA,TRBV7-6,few,TRBJ2-2,15,TGTGCCAGCACCCAAACCTTAGCGGACACCGGGGAGCTGTTTTTT,CASTQTLADTGELFF
NA,TRBV28,NA,TRBJ2-7,12,TGTGCCAGCAGGCGGGACGTCTACGAGCAGTACTTC,CASRRDVYEQYF
TRBD1,TRBV4-3,NA,TRBJ1-2,15,TGCGCCAGCAGCCGCGGACAGGGGGTAGCTTATGGCTACACCTTC,CASSRGQGVAYGYTF
NA,TRBV6-2/TRBV6-3,NA,TRBJ1-1,16,TGTGCCAGCAGTTACCCGGCGGGGAGCCTGAACACTGAAGCTTTCTTT,CASSYPAGSLNTEAFF
NA,TRBV5-5,once,TRBJ1-5,14,TGTGCCAGCAGCTTAGAGGGGGAATATCAGCCCCAGCATTTT,CASSLEGEYQPQHF
TRBD1,TRBV5-1,NA,TRBJ1-1,13,TGCGCCAGCCGGTACAGGGGAGACACTGAAGCTTTCTTT,CASRYRGDTEAFF
TRBD1,TRBV28,once,TRBJ2-3,16,TGTGCCAGCAGTTTACCCATTTTCACAGGGGGAGATACGCAGTATTTT,CASSLPIFTGGDTQYF
NA,TRBV11-2,NA,TRBJ2-1,18,TGTGCCAGCAGCTTAGATGTGCGCGGGCGGAGCTCCTACAATGAGCAGTTCTTC,CASSLDVRGRSSYNEQFF
NA,TRBV20-1,NA,TRBJ2-5,11,TGCAGTGCTACCCGGGGGGAGACCCAGTACTTC,CSATRGETQYF
NA,TRBV2,NA,TRBJ2-1,15,TGTGCCAGCACCTCTATGAGGAGCTCCTACAATGAGCAGTTCTTC,CASTSMRSSYNEQFF
TRBD2,TRBV11-1,NA,TRBJ2-3,15,TGTGCCAGCAGATTACTAGCGGGAGACACAGATACGCAGTATTTT,CASRLLAGDTDTQYF
NA,TRBV3-1/TRBV3-2,NA,TRBJ1-4,13,TGTGCCAGCGGTGGACTGAAGAATGAAAAACTGTTTTTT,CASGGLKNEKLFF
TRBD1,TRBV6-5,NA,TRBJ1-2,14,TGTGCCAGCAGTTTATACAGGGGTCATTATGGCTACACCTTC,CASSLYRGHYGYTF
TRBD1,TRBV5-1,NA,TRBJ2-2,16,TGCGCCAGCAGCCCCGGGACAGGGGGTTTCACCGGGGAGCTGTTTTTT,CASSPGTGGFTGELFF
TRBD1,TRBV18,NA,TRBJ1-2,14,TGTGCCAGCTCACGCAGGGGGCCCAGTGATGGCTACACCTTC,CASSRRGPSDGYTF
TRBD1,TRBV19,NA,TRBJ1-1,13,TGTGCCAGTAGTATCACAGGGGACACTGAAGCTTTCTTT,CASSITGDTEAFF
NA,TRBV21-1,few,TRBJ2-7,16,TGTGCCAGCTCTATTGCGGTAGCGGGAGTCTTCCGCGAGCAGTACTTC,CASSIAVAGVFREQYF
NA,TRBV6-5,NA,TRBJ1-5,13,TGTGCCAGCTCACAGGGAAACAATCAGCCCCAGCATTTT,CASSQGNNQPQHF
NA,TRBV5-5,NA,TRBJ2-7,11,TGTGCCAGCAGGACAGGCTACGAGCAGTACTTC,CASRTGYEQYF
TRBD2,TRBV6-5,NA,TRBJ2-7,15,TGTGCCAGCAGTTACTCCCCGGGGGGGATCAACGAGCAGTACTTC,CASSYSPGGINEQYF
TRBD1,TRBV11-3,NA,TRBJ2-2,16,TGTGCCAGCAGCTCAACAGGGGGGTTGGGCACCGGGGAGCTGTTTTTT,CASSSTGGLGTGELFF
TRBD1,TRBV29-1,NA,TRBJ2-3,15,TGCAGCGTTGGGACAGGAGATTCTAGCACAGATACGCAGTATTTT,CSVGTGDSSTDTQYF
NA,TRBV11-1,once,TRBJ1-3,16,TGTGCCAGCAGCCCGGCGGAAGGAGGGCCCGGAAACACCATATATTTT,CASSPAEGGPGNTIYF
NA,TRBV19,NA,TRBJ1-1,17,TGTGCCAGTAGTATAGATTACTTCAGGGGTTCGAACACTGAAGCTTTCTTT,CASSIDYFRGSNTEAFF
TRBD2,TRBV3-1/TRBV3-2,NA,TRBJ2-3,18,TGTGCCAGCGGAGGACGGGAGGACCTCCGCGGGTGGACAGATACGCAGTATTTT,CASGGREDLRGWTDTQYF
NA,TRBV6-5,NA,TRBJ1-2,14,TGTGCCAGCAGAAACAGGGAAGCCAACTATGGCTACACCTTC,CASRNREANYGYTF
NA,TRBV6-5,NA,TRBJ2-1,13,TGTGCCAGCACAACGGGACTGCACAATGAGCAGTTCTTC,CASTTGLHNEQFF
NA,TRBV6-5,NA,TRBJ1-2,12,TGTGCCAGCAGTTTGTCGAACTATGGCTACACCTTC,CASSLSNYGYTF
NA,TRBV4-1,once,TRBJ1-4,14,TGCGCCAGCAGCCAAGCAGGGCTCGATGAAAAACTGTTTTTT,CASSQAGLDEKLFF
TRBD2,TRBV6-1,few,TRBJ2-7,15,TGTGCCAGCAGTGAAGGTGAGGCTAGCGGCTACGAGCAGTACTTC,CASSEGEASGYEQYF
NA,TRBV18,NA,TRBJ2-1,16,TGTGCCAGCTCACCACCGTTGAATCTGGCAGTCAATGAGCAGTTCTTC,CASSPPLNLAVNEQFF
NA,TRBV6-5,NA,TRBJ2-7,14,TGTGCCAGCAGTTACGGCAGGGCCTCCTACGAGCAGTACTTC,CASSYGRASYEQYF
TRBD1,TRBV6-1,NA,TRBJ1-5,16,TGTGCCAGCAGTGAGGGACAGTTCCTTAGCAATCAGCCCCAGCATTTT,CASSEGQFLSNQPQHF
NA,TRBV10-3,once,TRBJ2-5,20,TGTGCCATCAGTGGCGAAACTAGCCCATGGAGCCTCCTTCCGTGGGAGACCCAGTACTTC,CAISGETSPWSLLPWETQYF
NA,TRBV2,NA,TRBJ1-5,14,TGTGCCAGCAGTGAAGGGGGAGGGGATCAGCCCCAGCATTTT,CASSEGGGDQPQHF
TRBD1,TRBV15,few,TRBJ2-2,15,TGTGCCACCAGCAGAGAGACAGGGCCAACCGGGGAGCTGTTTTTT,CATSRETGPTGELFF
TRBD1,TRBV5-1,NA,TRBJ1-6,14,TGCGCCAGCAGCTTCGCGACAGGGGATTCACCCCTCCACTTT,CASSFATGDSPLHF
NA,TRBV21-1,NA,TRBJ2-7,14,TGTGCCAGCAGCACGGACAGGGGACCCTACGAGCAGTACTTC,CASSTDRGPYEQYF
TRBD1,TRBV14,NA,TRBJ2-7,16,TGTGCCAGCAGCCCCTCGACAGGGATGAATCGGTACGAGCAGTACTTC,CASSPSTGMNRYEQYF
NA,TRBV29-1,NA,TRBJ1-4,13,TGCAGCGCCGAGGGCCTCATGGAAGAAAAACTGTTTTTT,CSAEGLMEEKLFF
NA,TRBV7-2,NA,TRBJ2-2,16,TGTGCCAGCAGCTTAATGAGCGGAAAGAACACCGGGGAGCTGTTTTTT,CASSLMSGKNTGELFF
NA,TRBV29-1,NA,TRBJ2-3,15,TGCAGCGTTGAAGGGGGGACTCCTAGCACAGATACGCAGTATTTT,CSVEGGTPSTDTQYF
TRBD1,TRBV5-1,NA,TRBJ2-5,16,TGCGCCAGCAACAAACTTAACCGGGACAGGGAAGAGACCCAGTACTTC,CASNKLNRDREETQYF
NA,TRBV15,NA,TRBJ2-7,13,TGTGCCACACGGGACACCAGCTCCTACGAGCAGTACTTC,CATRDTSSYEQYF
NA,TRBV7-6,NA,TRBJ2-5,15,TGTGCCAGCAGCTCCGTGGGGAGGTTGATAGAGACCCAGTACTTC,CASSSVGRLIETQYF
TRBD1,TRBV4-2,NA,TRBJ2-6,18,TGTGCCAGCAGCCAAGATTATTCGAGGGGGCCTGGGGCCAACGTCCTGACTTTC,CASSQDYSRGPGANVLTF
TRBD2,TRBV3-1/TRBV3-2,NA,TRBJ2-6,17,TGTGCCAGCAGCCAAGAGGGACTAGTATCTGGGGCCAACGTCCTGACTTTC,CASSQEGLVSGANVLTF
NA,TRBV30,NA,TRBJ2-3,12,TGTGCCTGGAGTGCAGGTCGGGATACGCAGTATTTT,CAWSAGRDTQYF
NA,TRBV7-2,NA,TRBJ2-7,14,TGTGCCAGCAGCCCCCCCGGCAGGGCCTACGAGCAGTACTTC,CASSPPGRAYEQYF